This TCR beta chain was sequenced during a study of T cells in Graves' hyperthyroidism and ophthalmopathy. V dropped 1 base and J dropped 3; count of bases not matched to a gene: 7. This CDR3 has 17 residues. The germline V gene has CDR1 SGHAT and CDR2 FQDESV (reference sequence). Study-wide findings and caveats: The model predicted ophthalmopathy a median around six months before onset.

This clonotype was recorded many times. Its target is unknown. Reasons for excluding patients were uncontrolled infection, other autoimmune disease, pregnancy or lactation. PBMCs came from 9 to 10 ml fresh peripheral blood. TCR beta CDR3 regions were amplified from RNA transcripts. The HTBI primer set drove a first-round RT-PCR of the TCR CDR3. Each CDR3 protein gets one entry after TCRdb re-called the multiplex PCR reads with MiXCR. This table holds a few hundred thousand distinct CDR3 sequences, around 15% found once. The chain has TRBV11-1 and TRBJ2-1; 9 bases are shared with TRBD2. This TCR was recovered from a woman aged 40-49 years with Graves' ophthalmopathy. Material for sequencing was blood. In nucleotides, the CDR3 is TGTGCCAGCAGCTTAGGGGGCGGGGGGGAGTTCTACAATGAGCAGTTCTTC. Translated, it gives CASSLGGGGEFYNEQFF.